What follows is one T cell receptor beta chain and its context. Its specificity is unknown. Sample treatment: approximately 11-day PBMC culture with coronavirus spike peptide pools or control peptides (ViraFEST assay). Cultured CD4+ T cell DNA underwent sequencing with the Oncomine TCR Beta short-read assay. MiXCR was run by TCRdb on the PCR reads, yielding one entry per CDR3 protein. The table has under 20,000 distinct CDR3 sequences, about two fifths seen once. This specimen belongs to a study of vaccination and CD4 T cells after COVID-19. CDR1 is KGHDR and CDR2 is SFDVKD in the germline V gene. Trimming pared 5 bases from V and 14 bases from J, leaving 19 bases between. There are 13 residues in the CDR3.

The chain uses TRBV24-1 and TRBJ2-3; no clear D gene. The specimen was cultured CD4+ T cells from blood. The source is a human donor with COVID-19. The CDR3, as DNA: TGTGCCACCAGTGCCACTATCCCACCCCTACTGTATTTT. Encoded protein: CATSATIPPLLYF.